The clone carrying this TCR beta chain has more than one count but fewer than ten. Germline V gene sequence: CDR1 SGHNT, CDR2 YYREEE (reference sequence). The CDR3 spans 14 residues. With 6 bases clipped from V and 4 bases from J, the junction kept 5 bases outside the gene matches. These data come from a study of blood T cell repertoires in COVID-19. About the study: Two consecutive negative NP/OP PCR tests, clearance, or resolved symptoms defined Cohort 3 recovery. Whether acute or convalescent, the COVID-19 samples came from the United States, Italy and Spain.

In the original processing: Amplification of reference gene primers was used by the study to estimate nucleated cell counts. Using immunoSEQ multiplex PCR, the repertoire was profiled, and TCRdb retains in-frame clones only, with some absent. V and J calls and clone size come straight from that table; D and trimming were deduced from the DNA. The sample shows about 400,000 clones, over 75% of them seen only once. What was sequenced was PBMCs or T cells enriched from blood (not recorded which). This clonotype originated in a man aged 35 to 55 in a cohort exposed to, infected with or recovered from COVID-19 (not recorded which). The chain links TRBV5-4 to TRBJ2-1; 9 nucleotides line up with TRBD2. The CDR3 nucleotides are TGTGCCAGCAAATATAGCGGGAGTTACAATGAGCAGTTCTTC. It specifies CASKYSGSYNEQFF.